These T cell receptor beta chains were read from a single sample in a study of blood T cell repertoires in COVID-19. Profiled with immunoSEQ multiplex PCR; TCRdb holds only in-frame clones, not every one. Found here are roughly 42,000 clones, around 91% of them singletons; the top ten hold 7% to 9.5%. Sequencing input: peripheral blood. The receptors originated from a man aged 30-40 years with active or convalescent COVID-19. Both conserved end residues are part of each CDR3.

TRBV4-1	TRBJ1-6	CASSQDLGGQINSPLHF
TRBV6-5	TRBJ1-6	CASSYRDSSYNSPLHF
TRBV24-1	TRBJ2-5	CATSAPTGAQETQYF
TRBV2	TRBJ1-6	CASSGWDRDNSPLHF
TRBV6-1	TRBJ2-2	CASSEGSNRATGELFF
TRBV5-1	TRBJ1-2	CASGTGPYGYTF
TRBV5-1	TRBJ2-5	CASSFQSDQETQYF
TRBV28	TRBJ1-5	CASSVQGARQPQHF
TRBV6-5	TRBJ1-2	CASSSGQGSLNYGYTF
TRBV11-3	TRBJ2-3	CASSLERLAGSTDTQYF
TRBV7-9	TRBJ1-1	CASSLEVANTEAFF
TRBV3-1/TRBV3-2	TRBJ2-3	CASSQQGNRGTDTQYF
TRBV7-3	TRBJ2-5	CASSVDRGETQYF
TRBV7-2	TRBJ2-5	CASSFPRGNQETQYF
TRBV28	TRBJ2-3	CASLGQGASDTQYF
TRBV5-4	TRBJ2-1	CASSLVPWTGYNEQFF
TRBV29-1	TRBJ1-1	CSVYRRDRGRTEAFF
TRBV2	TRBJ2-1	CASSETSAAGNEQFF
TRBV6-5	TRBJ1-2	CASSYSRGRGYGYTF
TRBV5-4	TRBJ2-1	CASSLKNGREQFF
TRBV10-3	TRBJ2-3	CAISSETGGIEDTQYF
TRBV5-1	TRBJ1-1	CASSLNSGQGVFEAFF
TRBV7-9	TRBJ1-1	CAVLQGNTEAFF
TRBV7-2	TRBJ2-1	CASVAGLYGGSSYNEQFF
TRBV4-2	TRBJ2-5	CASSQGTGLAGREIETQYF
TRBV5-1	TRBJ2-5	CASSQAPGTRETQYF
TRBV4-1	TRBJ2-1	CASSQVVAGGPYEQFF
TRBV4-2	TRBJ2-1	CASSQEPDFSSYNEQFF
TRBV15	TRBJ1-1	CATSLTGNTEAFF
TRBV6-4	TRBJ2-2	CASKDRGQVELFF
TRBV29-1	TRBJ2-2	CSVVRATGELFF
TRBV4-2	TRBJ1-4	CASSQSGTGAEKLFF
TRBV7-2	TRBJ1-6	CASSLVPGASPLHF
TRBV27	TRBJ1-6	CASSLSPGQWNSPLHF
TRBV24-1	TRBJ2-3	CATSSAGGSDTQYF
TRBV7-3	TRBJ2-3	CASSPWGEAIDTQYF
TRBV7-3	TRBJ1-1	CASSLREGPNTEAFF
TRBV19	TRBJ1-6	CASSITGTGDSPLHF
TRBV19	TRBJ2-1	CASSRTSGRGYNEQFF
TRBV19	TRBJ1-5	CASSNGGTGDIQPQHF
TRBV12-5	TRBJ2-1	CASGGTGTRKYEQFF
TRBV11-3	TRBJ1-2	CASSFDSYGYTF
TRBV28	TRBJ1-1	CASSPGDGGRTEAFF
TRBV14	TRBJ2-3	CASSHLVAGPTDTQYF
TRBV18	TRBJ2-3	CASSREGTGSDTQYF
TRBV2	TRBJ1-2	CASSGGSVLEESNYGYTF
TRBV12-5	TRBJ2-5	CASSGRGQETQYF
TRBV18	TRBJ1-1	CASLDFSGGNTEAFF
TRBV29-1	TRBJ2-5	CSVEGTGEETQYF
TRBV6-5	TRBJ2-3	CASSYSGSPTTDTQYF
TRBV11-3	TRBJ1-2	CASSLRPPGGYGYTF
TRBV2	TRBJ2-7	CASSGDREQYF
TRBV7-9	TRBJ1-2	CASSLASGYGYTF
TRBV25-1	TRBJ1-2	CASSEHGTGGRGYGYTF